A single sample gave rise to the 15 T cell receptor beta chains below, sequenced in a study of blood T cells in healthy people across ages. Next came a second PCR, run for about 7 to 12 cycles, which used a sample-barcoded 5' primer along with a J-beta primer mix. One entry per CDR3 protein, called by TCRdb with MiXCR from the 5' RACE reads. The sample has around 870,000 distinct CDR3 sequences, 29% seen once; the top ten hold roughly 17%. The sample comprised blood. The receptors stem from a woman aged 80 or over in good health.

Of note for this clonotype: One base away lies a much larger clone, so this may be a sequencing read error. The chain combines TRBV25-1 with TRBJ2-5; D perhaps matches TRBD2 (5 bases). Looked up from germline, CDR1 is MGHDK and CDR2 is SYGVNS. This CDR3 spans 13 amino acids. The CDR3 loop reads CAGSAPRGETQYF. CDR3 DNA: TGTGCCGGCAGCGCACCCAGAGGGGAGACCCAGTACTTC.

This clonotype has just a few counts. The CDR3 sequence is CASRGGQGRYYGYTF. CDR3 coding DNA: TGTGCCAGCAGGGGGGGGCAGGGTCGGTACTATGGCTACACCTTC. V is TRBV6-1 and J is TRBJ1-2; possibly TRBD1 for D (6 bases). There are 15 residues in the CDR3. Per germline, CDR1 MNHNS and CDR2 SASEGT. V was cut by 6 bases and J by 3 bases, with 17 bases left in between.

The V and J genes are TRBV5-1 and TRBJ1-2; D not certain. The V and J ends lost 0 bases and 4 bases respectively, with 7 bases between them. Per the germline V gene, CDR1 is SGHRS and CDR2 is YFSETQ. The CDR3 spans 13 residues. The chain's CDR3 is CASSLDNFYGYTF. CDR3 sequence (DNA): TGCGCCAGCAGCTTGGACAACTTCTATGGCTACACCTTC.

Ten or more counts support this clonotype. The chain carries TRBV27 and TRBJ1-6; 7 nucleotides align to TRBD1. Unmatched junction bases numbered 9, after V lost 7 bases and J lost 6 bases. This CDR3 region has 15 residues. The germline CDR1 and CDR2 sequences are MNHEY and SMNVEV (reference sequence). CDR3 region: CASKPLQGLNSPLHF. Written as DNA, the CDR3 is TGTGCCAGCAAACCTTTACAGGGGCTTAATTCACCCCTCCACTTT.

This clonotype was detected only once. One junction end disagrees with the germline gene, perhaps due to a read error. The rearrangement uses TRBV5-6 and TRBJ1-4; TRBD1 is a possible D gene (5 bases). Per germline, CDR1 SGHDT and CDR2 YYEEEE. The CDR3 loop spans 15 amino acids. CDR3 coding DNA: TGTGCCAGCAGCTTGGGACAGTCAACTAATGAAAAACGGTTTTTT. This gives the protein CASSLGQSTNEKRFF.

Worth noting for this clonotype: A much larger clone lies one base from this, so it may be a read error. J is TRBJ1-4 and V is TRBV5-6, with D perhaps TRBD1 (6 bases). The CDR3 consists of 14 residues. Looked up from germline, CDR1 is SGHDT and CDR2 is YYEEEE. CDR3 sequence: CTSLKTGRDEKLFF. CDR3 nucleotide sequence: TGTACCAGCCTGAAGACAGGTCGGGATGAAAAACTGTTTTTT.

This clonotype was recorded at least ten times. The V gene is TRBV6-5, the J gene TRBJ2-1; D is undetermined. Germline-derived CDR1 and CDR2 are MNHEY and SVGAGI. The CDR3 contains 13 residues. V lost 2 bases and J lost 8, with 10 bases in between. The CDR3 loop is CASSYSRNDEQFF. CDR3 bases: TGTGCCAGCAGTTACAGCAGGAACGATGAGCAGTTCTTC.

Worth noting for this clonotype: The junction departs from germline at one end; a sequencing error may be responsible. The chain recombines TRBV12-3 or TRBV12-4 with TRBJ2-3, with D possibly matching TRBD1 (6 bases). The CDR3 covers 16 residues. CDR3 bases: TGTGCCAGCAGTAAAATGGGGGCAGTTCACACAGATATGCAGTATTTT. Translation: CASSKMGAVHTDMQYF.

The chain uses TRBV9 and TRBJ1-4; D might be TRBD1 (5 bases). The V gene's germline CDR1 is SGDLS and CDR2 YYNGEE. The CDR3 is 15 amino acids. V was pared by 0 bases and J by 2 bases, with 8 bases between. CDR3 region: CASSVVGGTNEKLFF. The CDR3 nucleotides are TGTGCCAGCAGCGTAGTGGGGGGGACTAATGAAAAACTGTTTTTT.

This clonotype was counted many times. The chain is built from TRBV14 and TRBJ2-1; D may be TRBD2 (5 bases). Trimming removed 5 bases at V and 3 bases at J, with 17 bases between. Per germline, CDR1 SGHDN and CDR2 FVKESK. The CDR3 totals 16 residues. CDR3 region: CASSEKLGGNYNEQFF. In DNA form, the CDR3 reads TGTGCCAGCAGCGAGAAACTAGGTGGGAACTACAATGAGCAGTTCTTC.

A note on this clonotype: The junction does not match germline at one end; this may be a read error. The chain is built from TRBV6-5 and TRBJ1-6; 9 bases match TRBD1. The germline V gene has CDR1 MNHEY and CDR2 SVGAGI. The CDR3 extends over 15 amino acids. The CDR3, as DNA: TGTGCCAGCAGCAAACAGGGGGCGAAGAATTCACACCTCCACTTT. This gives the protein CASSKQGAKNSHLHF.

This clonotype was seen a few times. The rearrangement links TRBV28 to TRBJ2-6; no definite D call. The germline gives CDR1 MDHEN, CDR2 SYDVKM. The V end was cut by 6 bases, the J end by 2 bases, with 5 bases between. There are 13 residues in the CDR3. In DNA form, the CDR3 reads TGTGCCAGCAGGGTTACTGGGGCCAACGTCCTGACTTTC. Protein sequence: CASRVTGANVLTF.

There are many counts of this clonotype. This chain connects TRBV4-3 to TRBJ2-4; D is unresolved. Trimming removed 0 bases at V and 8 bases at J, with 11 bases between. The CDR3 loop spans 14 amino acids. The germline V gene has CDR1 LGHNA and CDR2 YSLEER. DNA for the CDR3: TGCGCCAGCAGCCAAGATCTTAACTTGTACATTCAGTACTTC. Amino acids: CASSQDLNLYIQYF.

In its sample, this clonotype was seen a few times. The genes are TRBV5-1 and TRBJ1-4; D gene unclear. Trimming stripped 4 bases from V and 2 bases from J, with 12 bases between. Per germline, CDR1 SGHRS and CDR2 YFSETQ. The CDR3 spans 15 residues. The CDR3 nucleotides are TGCGCCAGCAGCCCGAATGGGCGGACTAATGAAAAACTGTTTTTT. Protein product: CASSPNGRTNEKLFF. Filled out from reference TRBV5-1 and TRBJ1-4, the complete variable domain reads KAGVTQTPRYLIKTRGQQVTLSCSPISGHRSVSWYQQTPGQGLQFLFEYFSETQRNKGNFPGRFSGRQFSNSRSEMNVSTLELGDSALYLCASSPNGRTNEKLFFGSGTQLSVL.

This clonotype was detected ten times or more. V and J are TRBV2 and TRBJ2-7; 9 nucleotides agree with TRBD2. Germline CDR1 reads SNHLY; CDR2 reads FYNNEI. There are 13 residues in the CDR3. The trim removed 7 bases at V and 8 bases at J, leaving 9 bases unmatched. CDR3 region: CASTALAGGQQYF. DNA for the CDR3: TGTGCCAGCACTGCATTGGCGGGGGGGCAGCAGTACTTC.